This TCR beta chain was retrieved from a study of T cell responses to AZD1222 COVID-19 vaccine. On the study more broadly: Pooled samples include second doses given at about 4 or 12 weeks. Study-level results: Unmutated regions of variants are reportedly targeted by nearly half of spike-specific TCRs. The breadth and depth of Spike-specific TCRs increased once two AZD1222 doses had been given.

About this clone itself: Its target is not known.

Per germline, CDR1 SGDLS and CDR2 YYNGEE. The V end was cut by 0 bases, the J end by 2 bases, with 10 bases between. This CDR3 spans 15 amino acids. Sequencing used immunoSEQ multiplex PCR; TCRdb keeps in-frame clones, though not all of them. Of around 89,000 clones in the sample, approximately 91% were seen once. This sample comprised peripheral blood, obtained on day 0 of AZD1222 vaccination. The chain links TRBV9 to TRBJ2-3; TRBD2 might be the D (6 bases). This TCR derives from an adult in good health. The CDR3 loop is CASSVVWTNTDTQYF. The CDR3, as DNA: TGTGCCAGCAGCGTAGTCTGGACTAACACAGATACGCAGTATTTT. Filled out from reference TRBV9 and TRBJ2-3, the complete variable domain reads DSGVTQTPKHLITATGQRVTLRCSPRSGDLSVYWYQQSLDQGLQFLIQYYNGEERAKGNILERFSAQQFPDLHSELNLSSLELGDSALYFCASSVVWTNTDTQYFGPGTRLTVL.